This is a list of T cell receptor beta chains from one sample in a study of blood T cell repertoires in COVID-19. Data came from immunoSEQ multiplex PCR; TCRdb stores just in-frame clones and leaves some out. The sample comprises tens of thousands of clones, 81% of which are singletons, and around 55% rests with the top ten. The sequenced sample was peripheral blood. The receptors derive from a man aged 45 to 65 with active or convalescent COVID-19. CDR3s include the opening cysteine and the closing phenylalanine or tryptophan. The order of the fields is clone size, D gene, V gene, J gene, CDR3 protein, CDR3 DNA. D genes are given only for firm matches. Rows give clone size only sometimes, using once, few, many, or a class for an expanded clone.

few,TRBD1,TRBV28,TRBJ1-2,CASSLGQFYGYTF,TGTGCCAGCAGCCTGGGACAGTTCTATGGCTACACCTTC
NA,TRBD1,TRBV4-1,TRBJ1-4,CASSQQTGRNEKLFF,TGCGCCAGCAGCCAGCAGACAGGGAGGAATGAAAAACTGTTTTTT
NA,NA,TRBV27,TRBJ2-3,CASREGGGRLDTQYF,TGTGCCAGCAGGGAGGGGGGGGGCCGTTTGGATACGCAGTATTTT
NA,NA,TRBV21-1,TRBJ1-5,CASSKGDRGDQPQHF,TGTGCCAGCAGCAAGGGGGACAGGGGCGATCAGCCCCAGCATTTT
NA,NA,TRBV28,TRBJ2-7,CATRKGSYEQYF,TGTGCCACACGAAAGGGGTCCTACGAGCAGTACTTC
once,NA,TRBV3-1/TRBV3-2,TRBJ2-2,CASSQVITAALPGELFF,TGTGCCAGCAGCCAAGTGATAACAGCAGCCTTGCCCGGGGAGCTGTTTTTT
few,NA,TRBV10-1,TRBJ2-7,CASSETGRPSYEQYF,TGCGCCAGCAGTGAGACAGGGCGACCCTCCTACGAGCAGTACTTC
NA,NA,TRBV19,TRBJ1-2,CASSLGGGYTF,TGTGCCAGTAGCCTGGGGGGAGGCTACACCTTC
NA,TRBD2,TRBV5-4,TRBJ2-7,CASSVGGVGLYEQYF,TGTGCCAGCAGCGTGGGGGGGGTCGGCTTATACGAGCAGTACTTC
NA,TRBD2,TRBV7-3,TRBJ2-3,CASSSQGTSGHTDTQYF,TGTGCCAGCAGCTCCCAGGGGACTAGTGGGCACACAGATACGCAGTATTTT